This T cell receptor beta chain was sequenced in a study of T cell responses to AZD1222 COVID-19 vaccine. CDR3 length: 16 amino acids. The germline V gene encodes CDR1 SGHTA and CDR2 FQGTGA. Germline trimming cut 2 bases from V and 5 bases from J; bases unmatched to any gene: 11. A note on this clone: The target antigen is unknown.

Study-wide results and limits: Sampling that yielded the repertoires occurred only after the peak T cell response. Among spike-specific TCRs, nearly half reportedly target unmutated variant regions. Spike-specific TCR breadth rose after two AZD1222 doses, and depth rose as well. Clonal diversity may have been underestimated, and the donors were mostly white British, with more females than males.

This table comes from immunoSEQ multiplex PCR, and its TCRdb copy is limited to in-frame clones, with some not included. The table shows 80,000 to 95,000 clones, with nearly 90% occurring only once. The specimen comprised peripheral blood, sampled on day 0 of MenACWY control vaccination. This rearrangement joins TRBV7-3 to TRBJ2-5, with TRBD2 matching 7 bases. The receptor was derived from an adult in good health. CDR3 loop: CASSLGPGEGKETQYF. CDR3 in DNA: TGTGCCAGCAGCTTAGGTCCGGGGGAGGGGAAGGAGACCCAGTACTTC.